This entry lists 11 T cell receptor beta chains sequenced from one sample in a study of identical twins (TCRdb year 2016). Receptor amplification or capture employed 5' RACE. Data came from an Illumina HiSeq 2000. TCRdb's own reprocessing of the public reads used fastp at Q25 and MiXCR and kept productive beta chains. CDR3 protein sequences are deduplicated, and each keeps its most common genes and DNA. Here the sample has hundreds of thousands of distinct CDR3 sequences; about 12% occur a single time. 7.2% of the sample rests with the top ten. This sample was shared with a second study, whose subject was yellow fever vaccine responses in identical twins.

Material: CD8+ T cells sorted from blood. These TCRs come from a woman under 30 in good health.

This clonotype showed up just a few times. The chain couples TRBV29-1 to TRBJ2-7; the D gene is possibly TRBD2 (6 bases). The CDR3 totals 15 residues. Trimming left V 1 base short and J 3 bases short, with 16 bases between. CDR1 and CDR2 (germline): SQVTM, ANQGSEA. The CDR3 protein is CSVEVGGALDYEQYF. The CDR3 coding sequence is TGCAGCGTTGAAGTCGGGGGTGCCCTCGACTACGAGCAGTACTTC.

The chain has TRBV7-2 and TRBJ2-2, with 8 nucleotides matching TRBD2. V gave up 5 bases and J gave up 0 bases; unmatched junction bases: 2. This CDR3 contains 15 residues. Germline V gives CDR1 SGHTA, CDR2 FQGNSA. CDR3 protein: CASSILAANTGELFF. DNA for the CDR3: TGTGCCAGCAGCATACTAGCGGCGAACACCGGGGAGCTGTTTTTT.

In its sample, this clonotype was seen a few times. The chain has TRBV11-1 and TRBJ2-1; D gene ambiguous. The CDR3 covers 19 residues. Trimming removed 4 bases at V and 0 bases at J, with 22 bases between. Germline-derived CDR1 and CDR2 are SGHAT and FQDESV (reference sequence). CDR3 residues: CASSSGYFGAESSYNEQFF. Written as DNA, the CDR3 is TGTGCCAGCAGCTCTGGTTACTTCGGCGCGGAAAGCTCCTACAATGAGCAGTTCTTC.

This clonotype was picked up many times. V gene TRBV6-2 or TRBV6-3 combines with J gene TRBJ1-6; D unclear. V was shortened by 0 bases and J by 7 bases, with 7 bases between the two germline ends. The germline CDR1 and CDR2 sequences are MNHEY and SVGEGT. The CDR3 runs 14 residues. The CDR3 region is CASSYSGENSPLHF. CDR3 DNA sequence: TGTGCCAGCAGTTACTCCGGGGAAAATTCACCCCTCCACTTT.

This clonotype occurred many times. The chain has TRBV4-1 and TRBJ1-1, with a possible D match to TRBD1 (6 bases). Per the germline V gene, CDR1 is MGHRA and CDR2 is YSYEKL. V lost 0 bases to trimming and J lost 6 bases, with 11 bases between them. The CDR3 is made up of 14 amino acids. The CDR3, as DNA: TGCGCCAGCAGCCAAGACAGGGGCGGCGCTGAAGCTTTCTTT. This translates into CASSQDRGGAEAFF.

Only a few counts were recorded for this clonotype. The chain carries TRBV7-9 and TRBJ1-1, with 8 bases fitting TRBD1. The V gene end was trimmed by 5 bases and the J gene end by 4 bases; junction bases not matched to a gene: 12. The CDR3 is 16 amino acids. The V gene's germline CDR1 is SEHNR and CDR2 FQNEAQ (reference sequence). The CDR3 loop reads CASSPGQGGQSTEAFF. CDR3 DNA sequence: TGTGCCAGCAGCCCTGGACAGGGTGGGCAGAGCACTGAAGCTTTCTTT.

This rearrangement joins TRBV29-1 to TRBJ2-5; 10 nucleotides line up with TRBD1. This CDR3 has 15 amino acids. The junction had 9 bases not matched to a gene; V was cut back by 3 bases and J by 5 bases. The V gene's germline CDR1 is SQVTM and CDR2 ANQGSEA. The CDR3 DNA reads TGCAGCGTTGAGTCAGCCCGGACAGGGGGGGAGACCCAGTACTTC. This translates into CSVESARTGGETQYF.

This clonotype has more than one count but fewer than ten. V is TRBV7-9 and J is TRBJ2-1, with D perhaps assigned TRBD1 or TRBD2 (6 bases each). V shed 4 bases and J shed 8 bases, with 15 bases lying between them. The CDR3 spans 14 residues. Germline CDR1 and CDR2: SEHNR and FQNEAQ (reference sequence). DNA for the CDR3: TGTGCCAGCAGCTGGGGGACGGGGGCATATGAGCAGTTCTTC. This translates into CASSWGTGAYEQFF.

The chain employs TRBV11-3 and TRBJ2-7; D perhaps matches TRBD1 (5 bases). The V gene's germline CDR1 is SGHNT and CDR2 YENEEA. V was pared by 1 base and J by 5 bases, with 15 bases between. CDR3 length: 15 amino acids. CDR3 sequence: CASSLAQGVLNEQYF. CDR3 coding DNA: TGTGCCAGCAGCTTAGCCCAAGGGGTTTTAAACGAGCAGTACTTC.

The chain combines TRBV18 with TRBJ2-2, with D perhaps being TRBD1 or TRBD2 (5 bases each). Trimming pared 4 bases from V and 3 bases from J, leaving 18 bases between. Germline V gene data show CDR1 as KGHSH and CDR2 as LQKENI. There are 17 residues in the CDR3. CDR3: CASSLWRGREHTGELFF. CDR3 bases: TGTGCCAGCTCACTATGGCGAGGCAGGGAGCACACCGGGGAGCTGTTTTTT.

V and J are TRBV4-1 and TRBJ2-1; D might be TRBD1 or TRBD2, each matching 5 bases. The CDR3 consists of 15 residues. The V end lost 1 base, the J end lost 3 bases, and 10 bases lay between the germline ends. Germline V gene data show CDR1 as MGHRA and CDR2 as YSYEKL. The CDR3 loop is CASSQGGSIYNEQFF. Here the CDR3 DNA reads TGCGCCAGCAGCCAAGGGGGGTCGATCTACAATGAGCAGTTCTTC.